This T cell receptor (beta chain) is from a study of regulatory T cells in long-lasting Graves disease. Regarding time point: persistent/refractory GD, antithyroid drugs over 5 years with positive TRAb. PBMCs were the source of the RNA used for TCR sequencing. Germline CDR1 is MDHEN and CDR2 is SYDVKM. The V gene lost 6 bases and the J gene lost 5 bases, with 25 bases spanning the gap. This CDR3 has 17 residues. Investigators prepared the TCR beta libraries by applying iRepertoire HTBI primers and Arm-PCR of CDR3 regions. Each CDR3 protein gets one entry after TCRdb re-called the multiplex PCR reads with MiXCR. The table includes about 660,000 distinct CDR3 sequences, 30% detected once. Study-level points and caveats: TRBV28, TRBJ1-2 and TRBJ2-5 were favored in persistent disease.

This clonotype was found a few times. Its antigen is unknown. The source is a female donor with Graves disease. The sequencing here drew on peripheral blood mononuclear cells (PBMCs), taken when the disease was refractory, from a patient treated with antithyroid drugs. V is TRBV28 and J is TRBJ1-1; tentative D call: TRBD1 (6 bases). CDR3: CASRRLGRERGRTEAFF. For the CDR3, the DNA is TGTGCCAGCAGGCGCTTAGGGAGGGAGAGGGGGAGGACTGAAGCTTTCTTT.